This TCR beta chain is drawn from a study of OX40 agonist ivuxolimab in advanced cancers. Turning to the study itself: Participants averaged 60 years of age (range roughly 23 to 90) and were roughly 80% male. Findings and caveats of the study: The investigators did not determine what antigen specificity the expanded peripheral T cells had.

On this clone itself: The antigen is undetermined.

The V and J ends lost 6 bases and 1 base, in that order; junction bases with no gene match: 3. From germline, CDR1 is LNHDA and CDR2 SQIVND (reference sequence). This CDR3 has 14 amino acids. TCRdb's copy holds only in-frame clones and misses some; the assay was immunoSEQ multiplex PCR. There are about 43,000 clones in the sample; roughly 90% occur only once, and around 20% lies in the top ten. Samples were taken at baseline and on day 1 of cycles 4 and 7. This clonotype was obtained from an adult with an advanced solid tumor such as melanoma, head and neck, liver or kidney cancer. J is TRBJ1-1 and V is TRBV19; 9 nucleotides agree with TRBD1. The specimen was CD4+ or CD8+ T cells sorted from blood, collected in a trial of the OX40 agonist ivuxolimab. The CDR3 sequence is CASRDRGPNTEAFF. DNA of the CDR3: TGTGCCAGTAGGGACAGGGGACCGAACACTGAAGCTTTCTTT.